The rows below give T cell receptor beta chains drawn from one sample of a study of T cells in Graves' hyperthyroidism and ophthalmopathy. TCRdb fed the multiplex PCR reads into MiXCR, producing one record per CDR3 protein. The table records under 700,000 distinct CDR3 sequences, about half of them present only once. Specimen: peripheral blood or thyroid tissue (not recorded which). These receptors were taken from a woman between 18 and 29 years old with Graves' hyperthyroidism. Both conserved end residues are part of each CDR3. The D gene is left open where the match is weak. A clone size is listed for some rows: how often the clone was seen (once, few, many), or a class if it is expanded.

d_call: TRBD2; j_call: TRBJ2-2; v_call: TRBV29-1; clone_size: NA; cdr3_nt: TGCGCCAGCAGCCAGCGGGAGCGCTCGAACACCGGGGAGCTGTTTTTT; cdr3_aa: CASSQRERSNTGELFF
d_call: NA; j_call: TRBJ1-1; v_call: TRBV9; clone_size: NA; cdr3_nt: TGTGCCAGCACGAGGGAGTCGAACACTGAAGCTTTCTTT; cdr3_aa: CASTRESNTEAFF
d_call: TRBD1; j_call: TRBJ1-6; v_call: TRBV29-1; clone_size: few; cdr3_nt: TGCAGCATAAGCGCCGGGACAGGGGCCAGGGAGCCCCTCCACTTT; cdr3_aa: CSISAGTGAREPLHF
d_call: NA; j_call: TRBJ2-7; v_call: TRBV20-1; clone_size: many; cdr3_nt: TGCAGTGCTAGCAAGGACAGCTACGAGCAGTACTTC; cdr3_aa: CSASKDSYEQYF
d_call: NA; j_call: TRBJ1-6; v_call: TRBV10-2; clone_size: NA; cdr3_nt: TGCGCCAGCAGCCCTCCCTGGTCAGGGAGGAATTCACCCCTCCACTTT; cdr3_aa: CASSPPWSGRNSPLHF
d_call: NA; j_call: TRBJ1-1; v_call: TRBV14; clone_size: many; cdr3_nt: TGTGCCAGCAGCCAAGATACGAACACTGAAGCTTTCTTT; cdr3_aa: CASSQDTNTEAFF
d_call: NA; j_call: TRBJ2-3; v_call: TRBV24-1; clone_size: NA; cdr3_nt: TGTGCCACCAGTGTTTCGAGGAATTCAGATACGCAGTATTTT; cdr3_aa: CATSVSRNSDTQYF
d_call: TRBD1; j_call: TRBJ1-5; v_call: TRBV2; clone_size: NA; cdr3_nt: TGTGCCAGCAGCCACAGGGGCAGGGGTCAGCCCCAACATTTT; cdr3_aa: CASSHRGRGQPQHF
d_call: TRBD1; j_call: TRBJ1-1; v_call: TRBV2; clone_size: NA; cdr3_nt: TGTGCCAGCAGCGAATTGGACAGGGGATCGAACACTGAAGCTTTCTTT; cdr3_aa: CASSELDRGSNTEAFF
d_call: TRBD1; j_call: TRBJ2-7; v_call: TRBV7-8; clone_size: NA; cdr3_nt: TGTGCCAGCAGCAGATCCGGGACAGCCCACTCCTACGAGCAGTACTTC; cdr3_aa: CASSRSGTAHSYEQYF
d_call: TRBD1; j_call: TRBJ2-7; v_call: TRBV6-6; clone_size: NA; cdr3_nt: TGTGCCAGCAGTTATGGTTTTCAGGGGGCTAGCGAGCAGTACTTC; cdr3_aa: CASSYGFQGASEQYF
d_call: NA; j_call: TRBJ2-7; v_call: TRBV9; clone_size: few; cdr3_nt: TGTGCCAGCAGCGCACGAGGGGGGGCGGGCGAGCAGTACTTC; cdr3_aa: CASSARGGAGEQYF
d_call: NA; j_call: TRBJ1-1; v_call: TRBV6-6; clone_size: NA; cdr3_nt: TGTGCCAGCAGTTACGACTCTGAAGCTTTCTTT; cdr3_aa: CASSYDSEAFF
d_call: NA; j_call: TRBJ2-7; v_call: TRBV9; clone_size: few; cdr3_nt: TGTGCCAGCAGCGTAGATGGCGGCCACTCCTACGAGCAGTACTTC; cdr3_aa: CASSVDGGHSYEQYF
d_call: TRBD1; j_call: TRBJ1-1; v_call: TRBV7-9; clone_size: NA; cdr3_nt: TGTGCCAGCAGCTTGACGGACAGGGGGGCGCCAGGCACTGAAGCTTTCTTT; cdr3_aa: CASSLTDRGAPGTEAFF
d_call: NA; j_call: TRBJ1-5; v_call: TRBV7-3; clone_size: once; cdr3_nt: TGTGCCAGCAGCTCGTGGGGATATAGCAATCAGCCCCAGCATTTT; cdr3_aa: CASSSWGYSNQPQHF
d_call: TRBD1; j_call: TRBJ2-7; v_call: TRBV24-1; clone_size: NA; cdr3_nt: TGTGCCTGGGGGACAGGGGGGGCTTACGAGCAGTACTTC; cdr3_aa: CAWGTGGAYEQYF
d_call: NA; j_call: TRBJ1-6; v_call: TRBV25-1; clone_size: few; cdr3_nt: TGTGCCAGCAGCCAACAGAGCTCCTATAATTCACCCCTCCACTTT; cdr3_aa: CASSQQSSYNSPLHF
d_call: NA; j_call: TRBJ1-1; v_call: TRBV2; clone_size: NA; cdr3_nt: TGTGCCAGCAGTTTGCAGGACCACACTGAAGCTTTCTTT; cdr3_aa: CASSLQDHTEAFF
d_call: NA; j_call: TRBJ1-4; v_call: TRBV11-2; clone_size: NA; cdr3_nt: TGCGCCAGCAGCCAACAGTGGCCTCGCGGTGAAAAACTGTTTTTT; cdr3_aa: CASSQQWPRGEKLFF
d_call: NA; j_call: TRBJ2-5; v_call: TRBV6-2/TRBV6-3; clone_size: NA; cdr3_nt: TGTGCCAGCAGTTACCGTCGGCAGGGGACCGAGACCCAGTACTTC; cdr3_aa: CASSYRRQGTETQYF
d_call: TRBD1; j_call: TRBJ1-2; v_call: TRBV25-1; clone_size: NA; cdr3_nt: TGTGCCAGCAGCGATTTAGGGACAGGGGGCTCTGGCTACACCTTC; cdr3_aa: CASSDLGTGGSGYTF
d_call: TRBD1; j_call: TRBJ1-5; v_call: TRBV29-1; clone_size: NA; cdr3_nt: TGCAGCGTTGTTGGGCAGGGGGGGCAGCCCCAGCATTTT; cdr3_aa: CSVVGQGGQPQHF
d_call: NA; j_call: TRBJ2-6; v_call: TRBV29-1; clone_size: NA; cdr3_nt: TGCAGCGTTGAAGACAGGCAGGACGTCCTGACTTTC; cdr3_aa: CSVEDRQDVLTF
d_call: TRBD2; j_call: TRBJ2-7; v_call: TRBV29-1; clone_size: many; cdr3_nt: TGCAGCTCGAGGGGCGGGAGTCTGGAGGAGCAGTACTTC; cdr3_aa: CSSRGGSLEEQYF
d_call: NA; j_call: TRBJ1-2; v_call: TRBV7-2; clone_size: NA; cdr3_nt: TGTGCCAGCAGCTTGGTATCGATCAACGGAGGCTACACCTTC; cdr3_aa: CASSLVSINGGYTF
d_call: NA; j_call: TRBJ2-7; v_call: TRBV7-2; clone_size: NA; cdr3_nt: TGTGCCAGCAGGGGGGAGGAGGGGAGTGAGCAGTACTTC; cdr3_aa: CASRGEEGSEQYF
d_call: NA; j_call: TRBJ2-5; v_call: TRBV20-1; clone_size: many; cdr3_nt: TGCAGTGCTAGAGGTGGGCCATGGGAGGAGACCCAGTACTTC; cdr3_aa: CSARGGPWEETQYF
d_call: NA; j_call: TRBJ2-2; v_call: TRBV20-1; clone_size: few; cdr3_nt: TGCAGTGCTAGTGTCAGGGGTTGGACCGGGGAGCTGTTTTTT; cdr3_aa: CSASVRGWTGELFF
d_call: NA; j_call: TRBJ1-1; v_call: TRBV27; clone_size: NA; cdr3_nt: TGTGCCAGCAGTTTGCAGGGGCAGTTGGCTTTCTTT; cdr3_aa: CASSLQGQLAFF
d_call: TRBD1; j_call: TRBJ2-7; v_call: TRBV10-3; clone_size: NA; cdr3_nt: TGTGCCAGCAGCCCCTTGGGGACAGCCTACGAGCAGTACTTC; cdr3_aa: CASSPLGTAYEQYF
d_call: NA; j_call: TRBJ1-5; v_call: TRBV20-1; clone_size: NA; cdr3_nt: TGCAGTGCTGCTGAAGCGGGGAGCAATCAGCCCCAGCATTTT; cdr3_aa: CSAAEAGSNQPQHF
d_call: NA; j_call: TRBJ2-7; v_call: TRBV5-4; clone_size: NA; cdr3_nt: TGCGCCAGCAGCCGGAACGACAGGTTCGACTCCGAGCAGTACTTC; cdr3_aa: CASSRNDRFDSEQYF
d_call: TRBD1; j_call: TRBJ1-2; v_call: TRBV25-1; clone_size: NA; cdr3_nt: TGTGCCAGCAGAGACAGGGGGGATCGAGGCTATGGCTACACCTTC; cdr3_aa: CASRDRGDRGYGYTF
d_call: NA; j_call: TRBJ1-5; v_call: TRBV14; clone_size: few; cdr3_nt: TGTGCCAGCAGCCAAGATGCGGGGGGCAGTCAGCCCCAGCATTTT; cdr3_aa: CASSQDAGGSQPQHF
d_call: TRBD2; j_call: TRBJ2-5; v_call: TRBV7-9; clone_size: NA; cdr3_nt: TGTGCCAGCAGCCCGGTGAACCTAGCGGGAGGGCAGGAGACCCAGTACTTC; cdr3_aa: CASSPVNLAGGQETQYF
d_call: TRBD2; j_call: TRBJ2-7; v_call: TRBV7-2; clone_size: NA; cdr3_nt: TGTGCCAGCAGCAATCTAGCGGGAGTAGCCTACGAGCAGTACTTC; cdr3_aa: CASSNLAGVAYEQYF
d_call: NA; j_call: TRBJ1-4; v_call: TRBV12-3/TRBV12-4; clone_size: NA; cdr3_nt: TGTGCCAGCAGTTCCACTCCGGGACACCGTAATGAAAAACTGTTTTTT; cdr3_aa: CASSSTPGHRNEKLFF
d_call: NA; j_call: TRBJ2-2; v_call: TRBV25-1; clone_size: once; cdr3_nt: TGTGCCAGCGTGGATACAGGGCGAACCGGGGAGCTGTTTTTT; cdr3_aa: CASVDTGRTGELFF
d_call: NA; j_call: TRBJ2-5; v_call: TRBV24-1; clone_size: many; cdr3_nt: TGTGCCACCAGTCACGAGACGGAGACCCAGTACTTC; cdr3_aa: CATSHETETQYF
d_call: NA; j_call: TRBJ1-5; v_call: TRBV2; clone_size: few; cdr3_nt: TGTGCCAGCAGTTTAGGGGTCGAACATCAGCCCCAGCATTTT; cdr3_aa: CASSLGVEHQPQHF
d_call: NA; j_call: TRBJ1-2; v_call: TRBV29-1; clone_size: NA; cdr3_nt: TGCAGCGTTGACCGAGATTTCTTGAAGGATGGGACGCCCGGGGGCTACACCTTC; cdr3_aa: CSVDRDFLKDGTPGGYTF
d_call: NA; j_call: TRBJ1-6; v_call: TRBV10-3; clone_size: NA; cdr3_nt: TGTGCCATCAGGGGGAGATATAATTCACCCCTCCACTTT; cdr3_aa: CAIRGRYNSPLHF
d_call: TRBD2; j_call: TRBJ2-7; v_call: TRBV7-3; clone_size: NA; cdr3_nt: TGTGCCAGCAGCTTAATACCCCCGGGACTAGCTTCGTACGAGCAGTACTTC; cdr3_aa: CASSLIPPGLASYEQYF
d_call: NA; j_call: TRBJ2-7; v_call: TRBV24-1; clone_size: NA; cdr3_nt: TGTGCCACCAGTGAGTCAGGGCTGCTCTACGAGCAGTACTTC; cdr3_aa: CATSESGLLYEQYF
d_call: NA; j_call: TRBJ1-2; v_call: TRBV5-1; clone_size: NA; cdr3_nt: TGCGCCAGCAGCATCGGGACCGAAGCTAACTATGGCTACACCTTC; cdr3_aa: CASSIGTEANYGYTF
d_call: TRBD1; j_call: TRBJ1-4; v_call: TRBV7-9; clone_size: once; cdr3_nt: TGTGCCAGCAGCTTAAGGGCAGGGGGCAGTGAAAAACTGTTTTTT; cdr3_aa: CASSLRAGGSEKLFF
d_call: NA; j_call: TRBJ1-5; v_call: TRBV7-3; clone_size: many; cdr3_nt: TGCGCCAGCAGCCAGGCCATCAATCAGCCCCAGCATTTT; cdr3_aa: CASSQAINQPQHF
d_call: TRBD1; j_call: TRBJ1-2; v_call: TRBV14; clone_size: NA; cdr3_nt: TGTGCCAGCAGCCAAGAGACAGGGGTGGACGGCTACACCTTC; cdr3_aa: CASSQETGVDGYTF
d_call: NA; j_call: TRBJ2-7; v_call: TRBV10-3; clone_size: few; cdr3_nt: TGTGCCAGCAGTGAAGGGGGGGCTCAGGGGTCCGAGCAGTACTTC; cdr3_aa: CASSEGGAQGSEQYF
d_call: TRBD1; j_call: TRBJ1-1; v_call: TRBV2; clone_size: few; cdr3_nt: TGTGCCAGCAGCGGGACAGTGATGAACACTGAAGCTTTCTTT; cdr3_aa: CASSGTVMNTEAFF
d_call: TRBD2; j_call: TRBJ2-5; v_call: TRBV12-3/TRBV12-4; clone_size: few; cdr3_nt: TGTGCCAGCAGAACGGGGACTAGCGGGAGGCCCTCCCAAGAGACCCAGTACTTC; cdr3_aa: CASRTGTSGRPSQETQYF
d_call: TRBD1; j_call: TRBJ1-1; v_call: TRBV5-1; clone_size: NA; cdr3_nt: TGCGCCAGCAGCTTATACCCGGGACAGAGCACTGAAGCTTTCTTT; cdr3_aa: CASSLYPGQSTEAFF
d_call: TRBD1; j_call: TRBJ1-5; v_call: TRBV7-2; clone_size: NA; cdr3_nt: TGTGCCAGCAGTTTCGGGACAGGGACTCAGCCCCAGCATTTT; cdr3_aa: CASSFGTGTQPQHF